This TCR beta chain was captured in a study of blood T cell repertoires in COVID-19. In the study's own analysis: Estimation of nucleated cell counts relied on the amplification of reference gene primers. Libraries were prepared by immunoSEQ multiplex PCR; TCRdb keeps only in-frame clonotypes and omits some of them. D and trimming were read from the DNA, whereas the V and J calls and clone size are those reported in that table. The sample lists approximately 150,000 clones, around nine tenths occurring once. This CDR3 contains 16 residues. The chain combines TRBV21-1 with TRBJ2-3; whether TRBD2, the table's D call, matches the DNA was not checked. TRBV21-1 counts as a pseudogene. The receptor was isolated from a human donor in a cohort sampled during active COVID-19. Source material: peripheral blood. The DNA of the CDR3 is TGTGCCAGCAGGGGGTCCCACGGAGGGGCCGGGGATACGCAGTATTTT. Protein product: CASRGSHGGAGDTQYF.